This T cell receptor (beta chain) comes out of a study of T cell responses to AZD1222 COVID-19 vaccine. Study-level results: Reports indicate that nearly half of spike-specific TCRs are directed at unmutated variant regions.

This clone appeared once. Its cognate antigen is unknown. This table comes from immunoSEQ multiplex PCR, and its TCRdb copy is limited to in-frame clones, with some not included. The sample holds around 170,000 clones, around 90% seen once. This CDR3 region has 12 residues. Germline CDR1 and CDR2: LNHDA and SQIVND (reference sequence). Unmatched junction bases numbered 4, after V lost 4 bases and J lost 9 bases. This receptor was taken from an adult in good health. The input for sequencing was peripheral blood, taken on day 0 of AZD1222 vaccination. This chain joins TRBV19 and TRBJ2-7, with 9 positions matching TRBD1. The CDR3 sequence is CASSTTGGAQYF. The CDR3 DNA follows: TGTGCCAGTAGTACCACAGGGGGCGCGCAGTACTTC.